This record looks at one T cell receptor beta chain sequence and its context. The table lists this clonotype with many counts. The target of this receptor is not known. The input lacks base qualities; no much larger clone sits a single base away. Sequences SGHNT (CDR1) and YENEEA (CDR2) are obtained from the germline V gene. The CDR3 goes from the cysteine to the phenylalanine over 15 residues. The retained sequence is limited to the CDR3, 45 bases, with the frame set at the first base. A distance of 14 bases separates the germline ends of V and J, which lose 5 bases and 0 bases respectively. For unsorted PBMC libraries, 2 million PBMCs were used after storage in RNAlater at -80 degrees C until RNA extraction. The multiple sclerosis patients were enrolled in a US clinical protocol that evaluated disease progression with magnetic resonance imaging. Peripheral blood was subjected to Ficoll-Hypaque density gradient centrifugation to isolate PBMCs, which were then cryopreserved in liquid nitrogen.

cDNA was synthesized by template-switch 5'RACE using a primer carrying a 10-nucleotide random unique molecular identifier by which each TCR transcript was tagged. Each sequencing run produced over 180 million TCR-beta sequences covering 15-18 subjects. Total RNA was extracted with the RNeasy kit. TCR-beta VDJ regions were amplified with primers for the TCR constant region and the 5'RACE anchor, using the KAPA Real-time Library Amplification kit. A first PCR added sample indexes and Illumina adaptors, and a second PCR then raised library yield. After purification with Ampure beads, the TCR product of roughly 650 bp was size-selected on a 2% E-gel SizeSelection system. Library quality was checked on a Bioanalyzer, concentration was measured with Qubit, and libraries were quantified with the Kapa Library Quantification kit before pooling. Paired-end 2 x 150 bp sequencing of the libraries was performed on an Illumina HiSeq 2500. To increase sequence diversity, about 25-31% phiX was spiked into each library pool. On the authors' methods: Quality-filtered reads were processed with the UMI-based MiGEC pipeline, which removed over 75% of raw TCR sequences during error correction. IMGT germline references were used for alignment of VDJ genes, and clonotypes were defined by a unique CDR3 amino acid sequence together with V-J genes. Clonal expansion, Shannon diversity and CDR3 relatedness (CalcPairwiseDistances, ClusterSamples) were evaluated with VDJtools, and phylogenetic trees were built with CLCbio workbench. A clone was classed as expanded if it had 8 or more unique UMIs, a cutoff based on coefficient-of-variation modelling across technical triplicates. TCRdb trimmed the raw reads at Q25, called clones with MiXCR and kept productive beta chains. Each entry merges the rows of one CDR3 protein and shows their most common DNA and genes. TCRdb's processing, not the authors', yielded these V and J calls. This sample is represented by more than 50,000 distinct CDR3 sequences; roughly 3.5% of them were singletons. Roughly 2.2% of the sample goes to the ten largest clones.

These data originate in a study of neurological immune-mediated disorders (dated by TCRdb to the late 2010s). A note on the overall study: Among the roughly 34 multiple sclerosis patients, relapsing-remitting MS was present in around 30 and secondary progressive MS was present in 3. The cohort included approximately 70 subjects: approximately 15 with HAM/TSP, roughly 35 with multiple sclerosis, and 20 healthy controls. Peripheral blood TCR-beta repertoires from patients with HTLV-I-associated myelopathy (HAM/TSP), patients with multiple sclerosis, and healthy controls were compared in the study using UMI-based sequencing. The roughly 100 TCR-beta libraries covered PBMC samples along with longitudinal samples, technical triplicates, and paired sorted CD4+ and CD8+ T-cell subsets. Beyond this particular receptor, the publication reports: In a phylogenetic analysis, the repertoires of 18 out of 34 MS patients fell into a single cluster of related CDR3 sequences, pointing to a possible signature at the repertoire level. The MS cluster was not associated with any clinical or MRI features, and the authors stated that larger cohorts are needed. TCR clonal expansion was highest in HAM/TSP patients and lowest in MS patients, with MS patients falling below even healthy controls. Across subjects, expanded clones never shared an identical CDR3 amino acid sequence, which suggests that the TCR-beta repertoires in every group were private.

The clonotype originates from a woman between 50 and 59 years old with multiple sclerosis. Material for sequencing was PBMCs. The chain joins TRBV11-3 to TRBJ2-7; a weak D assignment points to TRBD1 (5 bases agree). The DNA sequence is TGTGCCAGCAGCCAAACCCCGACAGCCTCCTACGAGCAGTACTTC. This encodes CASSQTPTASYEQYF.